This T cell receptor beta chain was found in a study of T cells after yellow fever vaccination. Study-wide points: Post-booster repertoires contained most primary-vaccination clones again (roughly 97% CD4, approximately 86% CD8). Bulk-population clonotypes that are abundant could appear as contaminants in FACS-sorted repertoires.

Germline V gene sequence: CDR1 SGHTA, CDR2 FQGNSA. V dropped 1 base and J dropped 3; count of bases not matched to a gene: 8. CDR3 size: 17 residues. Ten or more counts support this clonotype. Its antigen is as yet unknown. A 5'RACE template-switching step, the method used to make TCR cDNA, added a universal primer site and UMIs. From the 5' RACE reads, TCRdb called clonotypes with MiXCR, one entry per CDR3 protein. Among about 58,000 distinct CDR3 sequences, more than 5.5% were seen once, and the ten largest hold approximately 37%. The chain is built from TRBV7-2 and TRBJ2-3; 9 nucleotides align to TRBD2. The source of this sequence is a man between 18 and 29 years old who received the YFV17D yellow fever vaccine. Source: CD8+ T cells sorted from PBMCs, taken on the day of the first yellow fever vaccination. The CDR3 DNA reads as TGTGCCAGCAGCTTAGGGAGACTAGCGGCTTTGACAGATACGCAGTATTTT. This translates into CASSLGRLAALTDTQYF.